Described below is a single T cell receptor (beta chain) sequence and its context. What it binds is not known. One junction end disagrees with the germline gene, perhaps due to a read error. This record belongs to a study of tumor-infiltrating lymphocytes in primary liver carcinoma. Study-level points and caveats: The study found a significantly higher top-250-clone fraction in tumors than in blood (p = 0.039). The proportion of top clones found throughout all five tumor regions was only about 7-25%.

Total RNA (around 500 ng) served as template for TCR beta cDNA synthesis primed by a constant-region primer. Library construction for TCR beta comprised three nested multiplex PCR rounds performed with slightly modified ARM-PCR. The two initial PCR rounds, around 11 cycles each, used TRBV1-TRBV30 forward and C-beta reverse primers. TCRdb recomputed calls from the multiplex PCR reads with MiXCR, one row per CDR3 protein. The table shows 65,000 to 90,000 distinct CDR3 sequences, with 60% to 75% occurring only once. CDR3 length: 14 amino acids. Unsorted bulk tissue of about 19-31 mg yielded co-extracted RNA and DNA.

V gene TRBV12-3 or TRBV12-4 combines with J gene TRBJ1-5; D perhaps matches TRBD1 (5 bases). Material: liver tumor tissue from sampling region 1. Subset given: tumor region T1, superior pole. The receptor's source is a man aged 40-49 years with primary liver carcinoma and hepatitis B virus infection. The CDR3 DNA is TGTGCCAACAGTTCTGGGCAGGGCGAGGGGCCCCAGCATTTT. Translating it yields CANSSGQGEGPQHF.